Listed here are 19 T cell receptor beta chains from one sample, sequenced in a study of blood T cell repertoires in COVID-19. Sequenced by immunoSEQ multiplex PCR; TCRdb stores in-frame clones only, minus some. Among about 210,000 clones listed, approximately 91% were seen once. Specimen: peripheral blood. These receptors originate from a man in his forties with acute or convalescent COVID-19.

CDR3 nucleotide sequence: TGTGCCAGCAGTCCAGACAGGCGCCCTTCACCCCTCCACTTT. The encoded protein is CASSPDRRPSPLHF. The chain uses TRBV6-5 and TRBJ1-6, with a tentative D call TRBD1 (6 bases). Germline CDR1 is MNHEY and CDR2 is SVGAGI. V dropped 5 bases and J dropped 9 bases, with 14 bases sitting between them. This CDR3 spans 14 amino acids.

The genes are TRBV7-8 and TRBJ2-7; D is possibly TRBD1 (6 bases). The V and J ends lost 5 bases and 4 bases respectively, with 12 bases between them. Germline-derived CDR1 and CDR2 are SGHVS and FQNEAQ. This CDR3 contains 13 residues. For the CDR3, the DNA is TGTGCCAGCAGCGTGGGACACCTTTACGAGCAGTACTTC. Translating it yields CASSVGHLYEQYF.

CDR3 DNA: TGTGCCAGCAGAGGAGTAGGGGGCGCGTCGATCGAGCAGTACTTC. Translation gives CASRGVGGASIEQYF. The gene calls are TRBV3-1 (or the pseudogene TRBV3-2) and TRBJ2-7; 7 nucleotides agree with TRBD1. Germline loops: CDR1 LGHDT, CDR2 YNNKEL (reference sequence). This CDR3 region has 15 residues. J lost 6 bases, V lost 6 bases, and 14 bases had no gene match.

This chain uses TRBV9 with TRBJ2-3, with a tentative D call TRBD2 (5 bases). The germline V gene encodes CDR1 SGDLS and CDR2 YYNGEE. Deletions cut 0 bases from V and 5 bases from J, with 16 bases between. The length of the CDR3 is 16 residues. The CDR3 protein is CASSVEGGSLGDTQYF. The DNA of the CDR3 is TGTGCCAGCAGCGTAGAGGGCGGGTCCCTCGGAGATACGCAGTATTTT.

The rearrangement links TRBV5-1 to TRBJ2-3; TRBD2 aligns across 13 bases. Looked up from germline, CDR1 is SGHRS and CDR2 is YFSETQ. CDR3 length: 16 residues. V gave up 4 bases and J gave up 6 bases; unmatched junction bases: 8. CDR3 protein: CASSITSGGASDTQYF. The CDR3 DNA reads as TGCGCCAGCAGCATAACTAGCGGGGGGGCCTCGGATACGCAGTATTTT.

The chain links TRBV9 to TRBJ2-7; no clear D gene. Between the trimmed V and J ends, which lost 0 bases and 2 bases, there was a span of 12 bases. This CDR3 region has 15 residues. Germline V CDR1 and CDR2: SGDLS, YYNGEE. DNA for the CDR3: TGTGCCAGCAGCGTAGGTAGTGAGAAAACCTACGAGCAGTACTTC. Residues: CASSVGSEKTYEQYF.

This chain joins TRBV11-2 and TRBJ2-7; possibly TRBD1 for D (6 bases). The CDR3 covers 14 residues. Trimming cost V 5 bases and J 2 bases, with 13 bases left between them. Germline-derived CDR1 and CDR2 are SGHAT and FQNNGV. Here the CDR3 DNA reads TGTGCCAGCAGCCCAGGGGCAGGGCCCTACGAGCAGTACTTC. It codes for CASSPGAGPYEQYF.

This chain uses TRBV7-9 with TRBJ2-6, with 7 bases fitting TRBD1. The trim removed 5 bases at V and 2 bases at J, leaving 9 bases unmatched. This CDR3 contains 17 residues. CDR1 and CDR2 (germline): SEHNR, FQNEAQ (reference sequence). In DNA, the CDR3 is TGTGCCAGCAGCCTGGGACAGCTTCCCACTGGGGCCAACGTCCTGACTTTC. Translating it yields CASSLGQLPTGANVLTF.

The CDR3 DNA follows: TGTGCCAGCAGCCCGGGACTGCACTACAATGAGCAGTTCTTC. Encoded protein: CASSPGLHYNEQFF. The rearrangement uses TRBV6-6 and TRBJ2-1; D is perhaps TRBD2 (6 bases). Germline lookup yields CDR1 MNHNY and CDR2 SVGAGI (reference sequence). The CDR3 covers 14 residues. V gave up 6 bases and J gave up 3 bases, with 12 bases separating them.

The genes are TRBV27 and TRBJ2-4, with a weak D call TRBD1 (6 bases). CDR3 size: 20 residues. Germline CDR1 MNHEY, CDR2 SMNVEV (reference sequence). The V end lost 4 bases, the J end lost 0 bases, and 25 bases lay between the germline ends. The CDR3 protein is CASSSPRDGAKGVAKNIQYF. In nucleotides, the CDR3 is TGTGCCAGCAGTTCCCCCAGGGACGGAGCGAAGGGGGTAGCCAAAAACATTCAGTACTTC.

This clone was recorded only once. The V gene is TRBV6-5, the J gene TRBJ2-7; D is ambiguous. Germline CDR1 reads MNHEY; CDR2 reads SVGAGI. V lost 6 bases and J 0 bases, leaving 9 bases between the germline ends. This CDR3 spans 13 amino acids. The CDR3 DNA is TGTGCCAGCAGGAGGCCCAGCTCCTACGAGCAGTACTTC. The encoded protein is CASRRPSSYEQYF.

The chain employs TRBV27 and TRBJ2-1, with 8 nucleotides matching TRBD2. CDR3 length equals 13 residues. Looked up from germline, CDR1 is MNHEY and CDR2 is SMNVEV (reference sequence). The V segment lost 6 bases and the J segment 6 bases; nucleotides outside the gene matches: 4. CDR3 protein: CASSGRETNEQFF. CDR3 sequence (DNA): TGTGCCAGCAGCGGGAGGGAAACCAATGAGCAGTTCTTC.

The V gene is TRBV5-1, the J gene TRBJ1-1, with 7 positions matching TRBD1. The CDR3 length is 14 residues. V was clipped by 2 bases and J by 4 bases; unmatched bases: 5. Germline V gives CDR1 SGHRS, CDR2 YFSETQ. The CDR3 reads CASSLRQGGTEAFF. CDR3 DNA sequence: TGCGCCAGCAGCTTACGACAGGGAGGCACTGAAGCTTTCTTT.

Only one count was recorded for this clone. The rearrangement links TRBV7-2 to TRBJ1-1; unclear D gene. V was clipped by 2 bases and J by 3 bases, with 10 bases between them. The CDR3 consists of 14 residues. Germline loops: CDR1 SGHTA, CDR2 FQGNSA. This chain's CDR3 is CASSLLSGDTEAFF. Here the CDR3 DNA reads TGTGCCAGCAGCTTACTGAGCGGAGACACTGAAGCTTTCTTT. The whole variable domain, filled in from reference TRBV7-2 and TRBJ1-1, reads GAGVSQSPSNKVTEKGKDVELRCDPISGHTALYWYRQSLGQGLEFLIYFQGNSAPDKSGLPSDRFSAERTGGSVSTLTIQRTQQEDSAVYLCASSLLSGDTEAFFGQGTRLTVV.

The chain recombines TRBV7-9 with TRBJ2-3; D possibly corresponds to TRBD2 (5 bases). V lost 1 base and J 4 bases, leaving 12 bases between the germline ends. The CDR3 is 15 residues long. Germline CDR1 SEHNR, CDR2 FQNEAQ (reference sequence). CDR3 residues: CASSLDLEGADTQYF. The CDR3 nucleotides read TGTGCCAGCAGCTTAGACCTCGAGGGTGCAGATACGCAGTATTTT.

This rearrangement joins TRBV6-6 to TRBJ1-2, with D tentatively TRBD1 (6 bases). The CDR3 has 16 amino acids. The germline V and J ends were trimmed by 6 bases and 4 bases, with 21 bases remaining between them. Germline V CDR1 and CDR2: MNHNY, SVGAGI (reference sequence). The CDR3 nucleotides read TGTGCCAGCAGCCCCGCGGGGGCGCGTGTTCCCTATGGCTACACCTTC. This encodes CASSPAGARVPYGYTF.

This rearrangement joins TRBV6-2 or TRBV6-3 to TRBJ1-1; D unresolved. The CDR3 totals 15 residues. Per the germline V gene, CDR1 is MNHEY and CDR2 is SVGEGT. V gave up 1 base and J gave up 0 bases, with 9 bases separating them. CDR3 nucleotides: TGTGCCAGCAGTTACTTGAGGGTGGTGAACACTGAAGCTTTCTTT. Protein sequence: CASSYLRVVNTEAFF.

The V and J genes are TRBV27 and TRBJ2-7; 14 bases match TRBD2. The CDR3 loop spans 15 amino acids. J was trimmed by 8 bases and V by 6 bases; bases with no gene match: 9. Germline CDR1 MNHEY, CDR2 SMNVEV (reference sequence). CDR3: CASRMGLAGEVQQYF. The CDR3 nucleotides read TGTGCCAGCAGGATGGGACTAGCGGGAGAGGTTCAGCAGTACTTC.

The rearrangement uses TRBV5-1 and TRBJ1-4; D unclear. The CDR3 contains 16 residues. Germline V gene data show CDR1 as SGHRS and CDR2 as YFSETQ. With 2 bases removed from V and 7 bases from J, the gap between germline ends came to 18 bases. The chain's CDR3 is CASSLVAHTEGEKLFF. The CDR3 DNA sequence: TGCGCCAGCAGCTTAGTCGCTCACACGGAGGGTGAAAAACTGTTTTTT.